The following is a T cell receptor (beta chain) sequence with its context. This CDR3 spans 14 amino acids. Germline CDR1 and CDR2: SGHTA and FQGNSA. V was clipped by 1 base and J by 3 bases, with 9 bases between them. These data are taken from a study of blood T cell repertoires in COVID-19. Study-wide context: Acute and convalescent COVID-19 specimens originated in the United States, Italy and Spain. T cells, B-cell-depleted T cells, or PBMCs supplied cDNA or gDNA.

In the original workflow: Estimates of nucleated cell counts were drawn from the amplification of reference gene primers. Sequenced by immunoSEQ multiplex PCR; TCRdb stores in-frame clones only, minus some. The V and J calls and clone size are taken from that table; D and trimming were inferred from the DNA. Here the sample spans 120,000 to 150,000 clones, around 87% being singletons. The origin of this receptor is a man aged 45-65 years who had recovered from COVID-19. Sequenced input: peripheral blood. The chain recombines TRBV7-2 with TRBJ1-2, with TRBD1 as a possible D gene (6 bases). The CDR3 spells CASSLDRQDYGYTF. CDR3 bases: TGTGCCAGCAGCTTAGACCGACAGGACTATGGCTACACCTTC.